The present entry profiles one TCR beta chain with its context. Authors' processing steps: Reference gene primer amplification gave estimated nucleated cell counts. Generated by immunoSEQ multiplex PCR, the TCRdb table keeps only in-frame clones and is missing some. V and J calls plus clone size are reproduced from that table; the DNA served to infer D and trimming. Of some 120,000 clones listed, roughly four fifths are singletons. The data belong to a study of blood T cell repertoires in COVID-19. Across the whole study: COVID-19 samples collected from the United States, Italy and Spain covered acute and convalescent phases.

The CDR3 has 15 residues. Trimming at V came to 5 bases and at J to 0 bases, leaving 6 bases not matched to a gene. Looked up from germline, CDR1 is LGHDT and CDR2 is YNNKEL (reference sequence). Sequencing used peripheral blood. The chain recombines TRBV3-1 (or the pseudogene TRBV3-2) with TRBJ2-7; 8 bases map to TRBD1. The sequence derives from a woman aged 50 to 60 with acute or convalescent COVID-19. Here the CDR3 reads CASSAGQVTSYEQYF. The CDR3 DNA follows: TGTGCCAGCAGCGCGGGACAGGTGACCTCCTACGAGCAGTACTTC.